The 23 T cell receptor beta chains listed next were all sequenced from one sample in a study of Tregs in tolerant kidney transplant recipients. The repertoire was sequenced with immunoSEQ multiplex PCR; TCRdb's copy has only in-frame clones and lacks some. This repertoire includes about 30,000 clones. This sample comprised CD8+ T cells from blood, obtained before the transplant. All receptors derive from a human donor who received a combined kidney and bone marrow transplant.

With respect to this clone: The CDR3 end lies 3 residues beyond the end of the read and is filled in from the germline J gene. This chain connects TRBV6-2 or TRBV6-3 to TRBJ2-1, with 10 bases identical to TRBD2. The CDR3 is 15 residues long. Germline V lookup: CDR1 MNHEY, CDR2 SVGEGT. Unmatched junction bases numbered 7, after V lost 3 bases and J lost 8 bases. Incomplete CDR3 DNA: TGTGCCAGCAGTTATCTCGTCGGACTAGCGGATGAG. It translates to CASSYLVGLADE. The whole CDR3 reads CASSYLVGLADEQFF.

Concerning this clone itself: Read sequence stops 3 residues before the CDR3 end, and the germline J gene provides the missing end. V usage is TRBV10-3 and J usage is TRBJ1-1; D gene ambiguous. CDR1 is ENHRY and CDR2 is SYGVKD in the germline V gene. CDR3 length: 15 residues. V was cut by 6 bases and J by 0 bases, with 14 bases left in between. CDR3 bases read: TGTGCCATCAGGGTCGGGAGCGGGTTGAACACTGAA. It translates to CAIRVGSGLNTE. The whole CDR3 protein is CAIRVGSGLNTEAFF.

Notes on this clone: The read is 3 residues too short to cover the CDR3 end, so that end is filled in from the germline J gene. The chain couples TRBV4-2 to TRBJ2-1; 10 bases fit TRBD2. Germline CDR1 LGHNA, CDR2 YNFKEQ. The CDR3 length is 16 residues. The V gene end was trimmed by 2 bases and the J gene end by 4 bases; junction bases not matched to a gene: 5. CDR3: CASSQSLAGFYNEQFF. The sequenced CDR3 bases are TGTGCCAGCAGCCAATCACTAGCGGGATTTTACAATGAG.

The covered CDR3 bases are TGCGCCAGCAGCAACGGACAGGCCCCGGGGGAGACC. It translates to CASSNGQAPGET. The CDR3 as a whole reads CASSNGQAPGETQYF. This sequence joins TRBV5-1 and TRBJ2-5; 7 nucleotides line up with TRBD1. The read halts 3 residues ahead of the CDR3 end, with the missing end drawn from the germline J gene. Per germline, CDR1 SGHRS and CDR2 YFSETQ. J lost 5 bases, V lost 4 bases, and 11 bases had no gene match. CDR3 length: 15 residues.

In the case of this clone: The sequenced fragment ends 3 residues before the CDR3 boundary, so the rest is inferred from the germline J gene. This sequence joins TRBV11-2 and TRBJ1-1; D possibly corresponds to TRBD1 (5 bases). Between the trimmed V and J ends, which lost 3 bases and 3 bases, there was a span of 14 bases. Germline V CDR1 and CDR2: SGHAT, FQNNGV. The CDR3 length is 15 residues. CDR3 DNA (partial): TGTGCCAGCAGCTTGTGGGGGGACCGGTACACTGAA. Amino acid sequence: CASSLWGDRYTE. In full, the CDR3 reads CASSLWGDRYTEAFF.

As for this clone: The read halts 3 residues ahead of the CDR3 end, with the missing end drawn from the germline J gene. The rearrangement joins TRBV29-1 to TRBJ2-1; 11 positions agree with TRBD2. Trimming removed 1 base from V and 3 bases from J; junction bases left unmatched: 8. From germline, CDR1 is SQVTM and CDR2 ANQGSEA. The CDR3 has 17 amino acids. CDR3 DNA, as far as it was read: TGCAGCGTTGAAGGAGGACTAGCGGGCAATTTCTACAATGAG. This codes for CSVEGGLAGNFYNE. From start to end, the CDR3 is CSVEGGLAGNFYNEQFF.

Regarding this clone: The read falls 3 residues short of the CDR3 end, and the missing part is taken from the germline J gene. V gene TRBV29-1 combines with J gene TRBJ2-1; TRBD2 aligns across 12 bases. The CDR3 length is 15 residues. Germline loops: CDR1 SQVTM, CDR2 ANQGSEA. J gave up 4 bases and V 4 bases, and 5 bases lay outside the gene matches. CDR3 sequence: CSVVWGTSGYNEQFF. The sequenced CDR3 bases are TGCAGCGTTGTTTGGGGGACTAGCGGGTACAATGAG.

Concerning this clone: From the germline J gene comes the end of the CDR3, since the read stops 3 residues before it. V usage is TRBV5-1 and J usage is TRBJ1-1; TRBD1 aligns across 10 bases. The CDR3 is made up of 20 amino acids. Trimming took 0 bases from V and 0 from J; bases not matched to a gene: 14. Germline CDR1 SGHRS, CDR2 YFSETQ. The DNA read from the CDR3 is TGCGCCAGCAGCTTGGGCGAACCCCTAGGGGACAGGGGTATGAACACTGAA. Its translation: CASSLGEPLGDRGMNTE. The whole CDR3 sequence reads CASSLGEPLGDRGMNTEAFF.

Turning to this clone: From the germline J gene comes the end of the CDR3, since the read stops 3 residues before it. This chain connects TRBV7-6 to TRBJ1-3; D remains ambiguous. V was trimmed by 6 bases and J by 0 bases, leaving 15 bases between them. The CDR3 is made up of 16 amino acids. Germline values: CDR1 SGHVS, CDR2 FNYEAQ. The CDR3 bases that were read are TGTGCCAGCAGTCGCTCGACTGCGAGCTCTGGAAACACC. Protein sequence: CASSRSTASSGNT. The CDR3 in its entirety is CASSRSTASSGNTIYF.

Regarding this clone: The read is 3 residues too short to cover the CDR3 end, so that end is filled in from the germline J gene. Other DNA sequences from this sample encode an identical CDR3 as well. The rearrangement joins TRBV7-7 to TRBJ2-1, with 10 bases lining up with TRBD2. This CDR3 is built from 16 residues. Per germline, CDR1 SSHAT and CDR2 FNYEAQ (reference sequence). The trim removed 2 bases at V and 7 bases at J, leaving 8 bases unmatched. Partial CDR3 DNA: TGTGCCAGCAGCTTAACCCTAGCGGGGGAGTATAATGAG. Amino acids: CASSLTLAGEYNE. The CDR3 in full is CASSLTLAGEYNEQFF.

Notes on this clone: Read sequence stops 3 residues before the CDR3 end, and the germline J gene provides the missing end. The J gene is TRBJ2-7, the V gene TRBV29-1; 12 nucleotides align to TRBD2. Germline V gene sequence: CDR1 SQVTM, CDR2 ANQGSEA. V shed 6 bases, J shed 4 bases, and the junction held 7 bases outside the gene matches. The length of the CDR3 is 14 residues. The CDR3 loop reads CSVWTSGIHYEQYF. The CDR3 bases that were read are TGCAGCGTCTGGACTAGCGGGATTCATTACGAG.

CDR3 DNA, as far as it was read: TGTGCCAGTAGTTGGACTTTGAAAGAGACC. It specifies CASSWTLKET. In full, the CDR3 is CASSWTLKETQYF. The chain recombines TRBV19 with TRBJ2-5, with TRBD2 as a possible D gene (5 bases). The read stops 3 residues short of the end of the CDR3; the missing end is completed from the germline J gene. The germline gives CDR1 LNHDA, CDR2 SQIVND (reference sequence). The CDR3 runs to 13 residues. V was pared by 5 bases and J by 3 bases, with 10 bases between.

As for this clone: The read ends 3 residues shy of where the CDR3 ends; the end is completed using the germline J gene. The rearrangement uses TRBV19 and TRBJ1-1; D perhaps matches TRBD1 (5 bases). Looked up from germline, CDR1 is LNHDA and CDR2 is SQIVND (reference sequence). This CDR3 has 11 amino acids. Deletions cut 5 bases from V and 5 bases from J, with 6 bases between. The sequenced part of the CDR3 DNA is TGTGCCAGTAGTGGGGGGACTGAA. It codes for CASSGGTE. The CDR3 reads in full as CASSGGTEAFF.

To note about this clone: Read sequence stops 3 residues before the CDR3 end, and the germline J gene provides the missing end. The chain combines TRBV4-1 with TRBJ1-6; 7 bases are a match to TRBD1. The germline CDR1 and CDR2 sequences are MGHRA and YSYEKL. Trimming cost V 0 bases and J 9 bases; bases outside gene matches: 8. The CDR3 spans 16 residues. The covered CDR3 bases are TGCGCCAGCAGCCAAGATTCGACAGGGAGGATTTCACCC. Protein product: CASSQDSTGRISP. The full CDR3 protein reads CASSQDSTGRISPLHF.

As concerns this clone: Read sequence stops 3 residues before the CDR3 end, and the germline J gene provides the missing end. The chain carries TRBV20-1 and TRBJ2-1, with 7 bases fitting TRBD2. Germline V gene sequence: CDR1 DFQATT, CDR2 SNEGSKA (reference sequence). This CDR3 region has 15 residues. Trimming cost V 1 base and J 2 bases; bases outside gene matches: 5. CDR3 loop: CSARVMSGTYNEQFF. The sequenced CDR3 bases are TGCAGTGCTAGAGTAATGAGCGGGACCTACAATGAG.

A note on this clone: The sequenced fragment ends 3 residues before the CDR3 boundary, so the rest is inferred from the germline J gene. The gene calls are TRBV20-1 and TRBJ2-7; the match to TRBD1 covers 9 bases. Trimming removed 5 bases from V and 4 bases from J; junction bases left unmatched: 12. Germline V gene lookup returns CDR1 DFQATT and CDR2 SNEGSKA (reference sequence). The CDR3 totals 15 residues. CDR3 bases read: TGCAGTGCTTCAAGCCGGGACAGGGACCTTTACGAG. Protein product: CSASSRDRDLYE. The entire CDR3 is CSASSRDRDLYEQYF.

As regards this clone: From the germline J gene comes the end of the CDR3, since the read stops 3 residues before it. V gene TRBV20-1 combines with J gene TRBJ2-7, with 12 bases matching TRBD2. This CDR3 is built from 18 residues. Germline V gene data show CDR1 as DFQATT and CDR2 as SNEGSKA (reference sequence). Trimming at V came to 0 bases and at J to 0 bases, leaving 9 bases not matched to a gene. The CDR3 loop is CSARDLGLAGVSSYEQYF. CDR3 DNA (partial): TGCAGTGCTAGAGATCTGGGACTAGCGGGCGTAAGCTCCTACGAG.

In regard to this clone: Read data end 3 residues before the CDR3 end; the end is taken from the germline J gene. This sequence joins TRBV5-1 and TRBJ1-6, with TRBD1 matching 9 bases. Trimming cost V 4 bases and J 7 bases; bases outside gene matches: 6. Germline CDR1 is SGHRS and CDR2 is YFSETQ. This CDR3 has 15 residues. The covered CDR3 bases are TGCGCCAGCAGCGAGATACAGGGGGCCAATTCACCC. Translating it yields CASSEIQGANSP. The full CDR3 is CASSEIQGANSPLHF.

A word on this clone: Read data end 3 residues before the CDR3 end; the end is taken from the germline J gene. V is TRBV12-3 or TRBV12-4 and J is TRBJ1-1; maybe TRBD1 (5 bases). The CDR3 has 14 residues. V was pared by 3 bases and J by 3 bases, with 11 bases between. The CDR3 region is CASSFLGGDTEAFF. CDR3 DNA (partial): TGTGCCAGCAGTTTTCTTGGGGGGGACACTGAA.

In regard to this clone: The read gets to within 3 residues of the CDR3 end, and the germline J gene fills in the rest. This chain uses TRBV10-3 with TRBJ1-2, with unresolved D. Germline CDR1 reads ENHRY; CDR2 reads SYGVKD. V was pared by 3 bases and J by 3 bases, with 8 bases between. The CDR3 contains 13 residues. This chain's CDR3 is CAISDVEDYGYTF. CDR3 DNA (partial): TGTGCCATCAGTGACGTCGAGGACTATGGC.

As concerns this clone: The read ends 3 residues before the CDR3 terminus; that terminus is restored from the germline J gene. The chain uses TRBV29-1 and TRBJ2-7; TRBD2 agrees at 11 bases. Germline V CDR1 and CDR2: SQVTM, ANQGSEA. Germline trimming cut 5 bases from V and 3 bases from J; bases unmatched to any gene: 3. There are 13 residues in the CDR3. The part of the CDR3 DNA that was read is TGCAGCGTTAGGACTAGCGGGTACTACGAG. Translated: CSVRTSGYYE. The CDR3 as a whole reads CSVRTSGYYEQYF.

Comment on this clone: The read terminates 3 residues ahead of where the CDR3 ends, so the germline J gene completes it. The chain links TRBV2 to TRBJ2-7; 8 bases line up with TRBD2. The germline CDR1 and CDR2 sequences are SNHLY and FYNNEI. The CDR3 totals 14 residues. V dropped 6 bases and J dropped 0; count of bases not matched to a gene: 4. The CDR3 loop reads CASRTGTSSYEQYF. CDR3 bases read: TGTGCCAGCAGAACCGGGACTAGCTCCTACGAG.

Turning to this clone: The read stops 3 residues short of the end of the CDR3; the missing end is completed from the germline J gene. This chain connects TRBV20-1 to TRBJ2-7; 8 bases fit TRBD2. Germline V gene lookup returns CDR1 DFQATT and CDR2 SNEGSKA (reference sequence). This CDR3 has 14 residues. The V and J ends lost 6 bases and 2 bases, in that order; junction bases with no gene match: 9. The CDR3 loop reads CSARGGLGPYEQYF. The DNA read from the CDR3 is TGCAGTGCACGGGGGGGGTTAGGCCCCTACGAG.